These T cell receptor beta chains were read from a single sample in a study of blood T cell repertoires in COVID-19. Assay: immunoSEQ multiplex PCR; the TCRdb copy retains only in-frame clones and omits some. The sample shows more than 350,000 clones, more than 70% of them seen only once. The sample was peripheral blood. The receptor source for this set is a woman between 25 and 40 years old with COVID-19, enrolled during active disease. Each CDR3 is given with its conserved first and last residue. A D gene is named only where the DNA matches it firmly. Clone size is shown for a subset of rows, as once, few, many or a class of expanded clone.

J | D | size | V | CDR3 | DNA
TRBJ2-7 | TRBD1 | - | TRBV7-8 | CASSGGQGFQYEQYF | TGTGCCAGCAGCGGAGGACAGGGTTTTCAGTACGAGCAGTACTTC
TRBJ2-1 | TRBD2 | - | TRBV11-2 | CASSPRLAGAVGEQFF | TGTGCCAGCAGCCCCAGACTAGCGGGGGCCGTCGGTGAGCAGTTCTTC
TRBJ1-1 | TRBD1 | once | TRBV5-1 | CASSGPGQGNTEAFF | TGCGCCAGCAGCGGCCCGGGACAGGGAAACACTGAAGCTTTCTTT
TRBJ2-7 | TRBD1 | - | TRBV10-1 | CASSESTGASYEQYF | TGCGCCAGCAGTGAGTCGACAGGGGCGTCCTACGAGCAGTACTTC
TRBJ2-1 | - | - | TRBV15 | CATSILRGPGDSSYNEQFF | TGTGCCACCAGCATCCTTAGAGGGCCCGGGGATAGCTCCTACAATGAGCAGTTCTTC
TRBJ2-2 | TRBD2 | - | TRBV7-2 | CASSLGGTSGKNTGELFF | TGTGCCAGCAGCTTAGGGGGAACTAGCGGAAAGAACACCGGGGAGCTGTTTTTT
TRBJ2-6 | TRBD1 | once | TRBV25-1 | CASSELSDRAGANVLTF | TGTGCCAGCAGTGAATTATCTGACAGGGCTGGGGCCAACGTCCTGACTTTC
TRBJ1-5 | - | - | TRBV19 | CASSIFPGNQPQHF | TGTGCCAGTAGTATTTTTCCAGGGAATCAGCCCCAGCATTTT
TRBJ1-4 | - | - | TRBV19 | CASRTGWGVNEKLFF | TGTGCCAGTAGGACTGGCTGGGGGGTTAATGAAAAACTGTTTTTT
TRBJ1-1 | TRBD1 | - | TRBV5-4 | CASSTGGSTEAFF | TGTGCCAGCAGCACAGGGGGGAGCACTGAAGCTTTCTTT
TRBJ1-1 | - | - | TRBV10-1 | CASSDRGSENTEAFF | TGCGCCAGCAGCGACCGGGGGAGCGAGAACACTGAAGCTTTCTTT
TRBJ1-5 | TRBD1 | - | TRBV18 | CASSLQQGQGQPQHF | TGTGCCAGCTCACTACAACAGGGACAGGGACAGCCCCAGCATTTT
TRBJ1-2 | - | once | TRBV6-2/TRBV6-3 | CASSYEVLYGYTF | TGTGCCAGCAGTTACGAGGTTCTCTATGGCTACACCTTC
TRBJ2-1 | - | - | TRBV6-5 | CASSLLGATEQFF | TGTGCCAGCTCCCTTCTAGGGGCGACTGAGCAGTTCTTC
TRBJ2-7 | TRBD2 | - | TRBV7-2 | CASSSSGGVVVEQYF | TGTGCCAGCAGTTCCTCGGGGGGGGTCGTCGTCGAGCAGTACTTC
TRBJ2-4 | - | once | TRBV25-1 | CASSWASSKNIQYF | TGTGCCAGCAGTTGGGCTAGCTCCAAAAACATTCAGTACTTC
TRBJ2-5 | - | - | TRBV2 | CASSDADFGETQYF | TGTGCCAGCAGTGATGCGGACTTTGGAGAGACCCAGTACTTC
TRBJ1-5 | TRBD1 | - | TRBV6-6 | CASSPDREPYSNQPQHF | TGTGCCAGCAGTCCCGACAGGGAACCCTATAGCAATCAGCCCCAGCATTTT
TRBJ2-3 | - | - | TRBV7-2 | CASSLAVAADTQYF | TGTGCCAGCAGCTTAGCAGTAGCCGCAGATACGCAGTATTTT
TRBJ1-2 | - | - | TRBV6-5 | CASSYSAGYGYTF | TGTGCCAGCAGTTACTCGGCAGGGTATGGCTACACCTTC
TRBJ2-1 | TRBD2 | - | TRBV29-1 | CSVAGGSYNEQFF | TGCAGCGTTGCGGGGGGTTCCTACAATGAGCAGTTCTTC
TRBJ2-3 | - | - | TRBV13 | CASSLRALATEAEGDTDTQYF | TGTGCCAGCAGCTTAAGGGCACTAGCTACCGAGGCAGAAGGGGACACAGATACGCAGTATTTT
TRBJ1-2 | - | - | TRBV5-5 | CASSSTKEAREVSGYTF | TGTGCCAGCAGCTCGACCAAGGAGGCCAGGGAGGTAAGTGGCTACACCTTC
TRBJ2-1 | TRBD2 | - | TRBV10-3 | CAISEKAGARDDEQFF | TGTGCCATCAGTGAGAAAGCGGGAGCTAGGGACGATGAGCAGTTCTTC
TRBJ1-6 | TRBD1 | once | TRBV7-9 | CASSLVGTGVNSPLHF | TGTGCCAGCAGCTTAGTCGGGACAGGGGTTAATTCACCCCTCCACTTT
TRBJ2-2 | - | once | TRBV18 | CASSPVYQGGTGELFF | TGTGCCAGCTCACCAGTTTACCAGGGAGGCACCGGGGAGCTGTTTTTT
TRBJ2-7 | TRBD1 | - | TRBV5-1 | CASSSGDRHRSYEQYF | TGCGCCAGCAGCTCAGGGGACAGACACCGCTCCTACGAGCAGTACTTC
TRBJ1-4 | TRBD1 | - | TRBV19 | CASSIVTGVEEKLFF | TGTGCCAGTAGTATAGTTACAGGGGTGGAAGAAAAACTGTTTTTT
TRBJ1-1 | TRBD1 | - | TRBV4-3 | CASSQRGRVTEAFF | TGCGCCAGCAGCCAGAGGGGGCGAGTCACTGAAGCTTTCTTT
TRBJ2-5 | TRBD1 | - | TRBV14 | CASSRSRGQDGQETQYF | TGTGCCAGCAGCCGGAGTAGGGGGCAGGATGGTCAAGAGACCCAGTACTTC
TRBJ1-1 | TRBD1 | once | TRBV6-2/TRBV6-3 | CASSPDRGVTEAFF | TGTGCCAGCAGTCCAGACAGGGGAGTCACTGAAGCTTTCTTT
TRBJ1-5 | - | few | TRBV21-1 | CASSKVPGLSLETGNQPQHF | TGTGCCAGCAGCAAAGTACCGGGACTCTCCCTCGAAACTGGCAATCAGCCCCAGCATTTT
TRBJ2-2 | TRBD2 | - | TRBV10-1 | CASSRTSLRPNTGELFF | TGCGCCAGCAGCAGGACTAGCCTCCGACCGAACACCGGGGAGCTGTTTTTT
TRBJ1-5 | TRBD1 | - | TRBV19 | CASSIRRADRASNQPQHF | TGTGCCAGTAGTATTCGGCGTGCGGACAGGGCGAGCAATCAGCCCCAGCATTTT
TRBJ2-3 | TRBD2 | - | TRBV27 | CASSTRFTSGRADTQYF | TGTGCCAGCAGTACCCGATTTACTAGCGGGAGGGCTGATACGCAGTATTTT
TRBJ1-1 | - | few | TRBV7-2 | CASSLAPITAEAFF | TGTGCCAGCAGCTTAGCACCGATTACGGCTGAAGCTTTCTTT
TRBJ1-5 | TRBD1 | - | TRBV10-3 | CAISESGTGNSNQPQHF | TGTGCCATCAGTGAGTCGGGGACAGGCAATAGCAATCAGCCCCAGCATTTT
TRBJ2-5 | - | once | TRBV7-2 | CASSPRRSRQETQYF | TGTGCCAGCAGCCCTAGGCGGAGCCGCCAAGAGACCCAGTACTTC
TRBJ1-2 | - | - | TRBV6-2/TRBV6-3 | CASSQGRRGYTF | TGTGCCAGCAGCCAGGGGCGACGGGGCTACACCTTC
TRBJ2-7 | TRBD2 | - | TRBV27 | CASSLSAAGPFYEQYF | TGTGCCAGCAGTCTATCCGCAGCGGGGCCTTTCTACGAGCAGTACTTC
TRBJ1-4 | - | - | TRBV11-2 | CASNSNPSGGGINEKLFF | TGTGCCAGCAACTCTAACCCGAGCGGGGGTGGTATTAATGAAAAACTGTTTTTT
TRBJ2-3 | TRBD2 | - | TRBV20-1 | CSASPLAGGLYTDTQYF | TGCAGTGCTAGTCCCCTAGCGGGAGGCCTCTACACAGATACGCAGTATTTT
TRBJ2-1 | TRBD2 | - | TRBV5-6 | CASSLPLAGEQFF | TGTGCCAGCAGCTTACCATTAGCGGGAGAGCAGTTCTTC
TRBJ2-5 | TRBD2 | - | TRBV15 | CATSRALAGPQETQYF | TGTGCCACCAGCAGAGCGCTAGCGGGGCCCCAAGAGACCCAGTACTTC
TRBJ2-1 | - | once | TRBV6-6 | CASSYLRDEQFF | TGTGCCAGCAGTTACTTGAGGGATGAGCAGTTCTTC
TRBJ2-2 | TRBD1 | - | TRBV2 | CASRTGVNTGELFF | TGTGCCAGCCGGACAGGGGTGAACACCGGGGAGCTGTTTTTT
TRBJ2-5 | - | - | TRBV4-3 | CASSQGAGARETQYF | TGCGCCAGCAGCCAAGGAGCAGGGGCCAGGGAGACCCAGTACTTC
TRBJ1-5 | - | - | TRBV2 | CASSEDSLSNQPQHF | TGTGCCAGCAGTGAGGACTCTCTTAGCAATCAGCCCCAGCATTTT
TRBJ2-7 | - | - | TRBV27 | CASSFRQTYEQYF | TGTGCCAGCAGTTTTCGACAGACCTACGAGCAGTACTTC
TRBJ2-3 | TRBD1 | - | TRBV5-1 | CASSPSGQGSPGTQYF | TGCGCCAGCAGCCCAAGTGGACAGGGTTCCCCCGGTACGCAGTATTTT
TRBJ2-3 | - | - | TRBV10-3 | CAISGEPDTQYF | TGTGCCATCAGTGGGGAGCCAGATACGCAGTATTTT
TRBJ2-3 | - | - | TRBV29-1 | CSVASQGSSTDTQYF | TGCAGCGTGGCGTCACAGGGATCTAGCACAGATACGCAGTATTTT
TRBJ2-5 | - | - | TRBV18 | CASVRGETQYF | TGTGCCAGCGTACGAGGGGAGACCCAGTACTTC
TRBJ2-5 | - | - | TRBV2 | CASNPQGYGETQYF | TGTGCCAGCAACCCCCAGGGGTACGGAGAGACCCAGTACTTC
TRBJ2-3 | - | - | TRBV19 | CASSIGPGGTDTQYF | TGTGCCAGTAGTATAGGTCCAGGGGGCACAGATACGCAGTATTTT